Listed here are 5 T cell receptor beta chains from one sample, sequenced in a study of control samples from healthy donors and cancer patients. Measured with immunoSEQ multiplex PCR; TCRdb has only the in-frame clones, and not every one. In the table there are roughly 25,000 clones, approximately 91% of which are singletons. The sequenced material came from PBMCs. The source is a man in his fifties with lung cancer.

The gene calls are TRBV7-3 and TRBJ2-1; 9 nucleotides align to TRBD1. V lost 4 bases to trimming and J lost 1 base; unmatched junction nucleotides: 2. The germline gives CDR1 SGHTA, CDR2 FQGTGA. This CDR3 region has 15 residues. CDR3 sequence reads: CASSSGQGSYNEQFF. The CDR3 DNA follows: TGTGCCAGCAGCTCAGGACAGGGGTCCTACAATGAGCAGTTCTTC. The variable domain in full, completed from reference TRBV7-3 and TRBJ2-1, reads GAGVSQTPSNKVTEKGKYVELRCDPISGHTALYWYRQSLGQGPEFLIYFQGTGAADDSGLPNDRFFAVRPEGSVSTLKIQRTERGDSAVYLCASSSGQGSYNEQFFGPGTRLTVL.

The chain is built from TRBV5-1 and TRBJ2-7; D unresolved. The germline V gene has CDR1 SGHRS and CDR2 YFSETQ. V was clipped by 3 bases and J by 8 bases, with 12 bases between them. CDR3 size: 12 residues. CDR3 in amino acids: CASSSDSTQQYF. CDR3 nucleotide sequence: TGCGCCAGCAGCTCAGACTCGACTCAGCAGTACTTC.

The genes are TRBV28 and TRBJ2-7; no firm D call. CDR1 and CDR2 (germline): MDHEN, SYDVKM. The CDR3 has 12 amino acids. V lost 6 bases, J lost 3 bases, and 9 bases lay in between. The CDR3 loop is CASRVSDYEQYF. The CDR3 coding sequence is TGTGCCAGCAGGGTCTCTGACTACGAGCAGTACTTC.

This clone appeared once. The chain links TRBV6-5 to TRBJ2-5; perhaps TRBD1 as D (5 bases). This CDR3 is 14 amino acids long. CDR1 is MNHEY and CDR2 is SVGAGI in the germline V gene. Deletions cut 7 bases from V and 2 bases from J, with 14 bases between. The DNA for the CDR3 is TGTGCCAGCATCAGCGCGACAGCGCAAGAGACCCAGTACTTC. It is translated as CASISATAQETQYF.

This chain uses TRBV4-2 with TRBJ2-5, with 7 bases lining up with TRBD2. The germline V gene has CDR1 LGHNA and CDR2 YNFKEQ. The CDR3 extends over 15 amino acids. V shed 0 bases, J shed 7 bases, and the junction held 8 bases outside the gene matches. The CDR3 nucleotides are TGTGCCAGCAGCCAAGAGGCCGGGACTATTGGGACCCAGTACTTC. Translating gives CASSQEAGTIGTQYF.